This TCR beta chain emerged from a study of graft-versus-host responses after intestinal transplantation. Study outcomes and limitations: Circulating GvH clones peaking coincided with falling HvG clones soon after transplant.

With respect to this clone: Its antigen remains unknown.

The table came from immunoSEQ multiplex PCR; TCRdb's copy has only in-frame clones and leaves some out. The sample carries tens of thousands of clones, around 92% recorded once. CDR1 is MNHEY, CDR2 SVGAGI, per germline. The ends lost 2 bases at V and 2 bases at J; junction bases unmatched: 7. This CDR3 is built from 16 residues. Specimen: unstimulated CD8+ T cells sorted from spleen or lymph node cells, collected before intestinal transplant. This chain links TRBV6-5 with TRBJ2-7; the match to TRBD2 covers 9 bases. This TCR came from a human donor who received an intestinal transplant. The CDR3 sequence is CASSYRREGLPYEQYF. CDR3 nucleotide sequence: TGTGCCAGCAGTTACCGGCGGGAGGGCCTCCCCTACGAGCAGTACTTC.